These T cell receptor beta chains were read from a single sample in a study of blood T cell repertoires in COVID-19. The protocol was immunoSEQ multiplex PCR, while the TCRdb copy is restricted to in-frame clones and leaves out a portion. The table lists hundreds of thousands of clones, around 87% of them singletons. Input material: peripheral blood. All receptors derive from a man aged 60-69 years who had recovered from COVID-19. Both conserved end residues are part of each CDR3.

CDR3	J	V
CAWDRGLITNYGYTF	TRBJ1-2	TRBV30
CASNSPNQPQHF	TRBJ1-5	TRBV28
CASSPTRGLREQFF	TRBJ2-1	TRBV11-2
CASSLRQVRANSPLHF	TRBJ1-6	TRBV5-6
CASSLGLAGGYNEQFF	TRBJ2-1	TRBV5-4
CASSRGRGLSEKLFF	TRBJ1-4	TRBV13
CASSLGDRGNSPLHF	TRBJ1-6	TRBV5-4
CASSPTGGYGYTF	TRBJ1-2	TRBV18
CASRNLAGSGELFF	TRBJ2-2	TRBV5-6
CASSKSGSYEQYF	TRBJ2-7	TRBV7-9
CASSSPTKMRRVIYGYTF	TRBJ1-2	TRBV28
CASSSHGVYEQYF	TRBJ2-7	TRBV21-1
CASSLEGRGPGGYGYTF	TRBJ1-2	TRBV5-1
CASSFRRDNYGYTF	TRBJ1-2	TRBV7-8
CASSAGQGFSGNTIYF	TRBJ1-3	TRBV9
CASSLAAGEPQHF	TRBJ1-5	TRBV7-9
CASSPLGQGSQPQHF	TRBJ1-5	TRBV18
CAISGGENEQFF	TRBJ2-1	TRBV10-3